The clone carrying this TCR beta chain was seen a single time. V lost 4 bases, J lost 6 bases, and 4 bases stayed unmatched. CDR1 is LGHDT and CDR2 is YNNKEL in the germline V gene (reference sequence). The CDR3 runs to 14 residues. The data are from a study of blood T cell repertoires in COVID-19. Data came from immunoSEQ multiplex PCR; TCRdb stores just in-frame clones and leaves some out. The table lists hundreds of thousands of clones, roughly 90% of them singletons. The sequence was obtained from a woman between 50 and 59 years old who had been exposed to COVID-19. This chain uses TRBV3-1 (or the pseudogene TRBV3-2) with TRBJ2-2, with 8 bases that match TRBD1. The sample consisted of PBMCs or T cells enriched from blood (not recorded which). CDR3 in amino acids: CASSPDREAGELFF. The CDR3, as DNA: TGTGCCAGCAGCCCGGACAGGGAGGCCGGGGAGCTGTTTTTT.